The 29 T cell receptor beta chains given below trace back to one sample, sequenced in a study of OX40 agonist ivuxolimab in advanced cancers. Profiled with immunoSEQ multiplex PCR; TCRdb holds only in-frame clones, not every one. The sample has more than 50,000 clones, about 90% seen once. The input for sequencing was CD4+ or CD8+ T cells sorted from blood, taken in a trial of the OX40 agonist ivuxolimab. The receptors originated from an adult with an advanced solid tumor such as melanoma, head and neck, liver or kidney cancer.

This sequence joins TRBV7-6 and TRBJ2-5; 11 positions match TRBD1. V lost 4 bases, J lost 11 bases, and 15 bases stayed unmatched. The CDR3 totals 16 residues. Germline V gene lookup returns CDR1 SGHVS and CDR2 FNYEAQ. The DNA of the CDR3 is TGTGCCAGCAGCTCCGGGACAGGGGGAGGATCTTTTGAGCAGTACTTC. It translates to CASSSGTGGGSFEQYF.

The CDR3 coding sequence is TGCAGTGCCGGTCAGGATACGCAGTATTTT. Protein product: CSAGQDTQYF. The chain has TRBV29-1 and TRBJ2-3; D gene unclear. CDR3 length equals 10 residues. The germline V gene has CDR1 SQVTM and CDR2 ANQGSEA.

V usage is TRBV7-2 and J usage is TRBJ1-5; unclear D gene. Germline CDR1 reads SGHTA; CDR2 reads FQGNSA. The CDR3 sequence is 15 residues long. The V and J ends lost 2 bases and 0 bases respectively, with 8 bases between them. The CDR3 DNA reads as TGTGCCAGCAGCTTATACTGGGATAGCAATCAGCCCCAGCATTTT. Protein sequence: CASSLYWDSNQPQHF.

The chain couples TRBV25-1 to TRBJ2-3, with a possible D match to TRBD2 (6 bases). The length of the CDR3 is 14 residues. V was cut by 8 bases and J by 2 bases, with 14 bases left in between. Germline V CDR1 and CDR2: MGHDK, SYGVNS. The CDR3 DNA follows: TGTGCCAGCGCCTGGGGGAGGTCCACAGATACGCAGTATTTT. Translation: CASAWGRSTDTQYF. Looking up the rest from reference TRBV25-1 and TRBJ2-3 gives the full variable domain: EADIYQTPRYLVIGTGKKITLECSQTMGHDKMYWYQQDPGMELHLIHYSYGVNSTEKGDLSSESTVSRIRTEHFPLTLESARPSHTSQYLCASAWGRSTDTQYFGPGTRLTVL.

This clone was seen only a few times. The chain combines TRBV6-5 with TRBJ2-7; the D gene is possibly TRBD1 (6 bases). The V end lost 0 bases, the J end lost 6 bases, and 15 bases lay between the germline ends. CDR1 and CDR2 from the germline V gene are MNHEY and SVGAGI. There are 15 residues in the CDR3. The CDR3 protein is CASSYSHRTGSEQYF. CDR3 in DNA: TGTGCCAGCAGTTACTCGCACCGTACAGGGTCCGAGCAGTACTTC.

The sample holds one count of this clone. The V gene is TRBV18, the J gene TRBJ2-4; D remains unclear. The germline CDR1 and CDR2 sequences are KGHSH and LQKENI. The germline V and J ends were trimmed by 3 bases and 6 bases, with 9 bases remaining between them. This CDR3 contains 13 residues. CDR3 region: CASSPTLGNIQYF. The CDR3 nucleotides are TGTGCCAGCTCACCGACCCTAGGAAACATTCAGTACTTC.

In its sample, this clone was seen a few times. V and J are TRBV6-5 and TRBJ1-5; the match to TRBD1 covers 7 bases. The CDR3 is made up of 15 amino acids. The germline CDR1 and CDR2 sequences are MNHEY and SVGAGI. The trim removed 6 bases at V and 3 bases at J, leaving 8 bases unmatched. CDR3 in amino acids: CASRRTGTDNQPQHF. CDR3 DNA sequence: TGTGCCAGCAGACGGACCGGGACAGACAATCAGCCCCAGCATTTT.

The J gene is TRBJ1-6, the V gene TRBV7-9, with D possibly being TRBD1 (6 bases). Trimming stripped 5 bases from V and 7 bases from J, with 18 bases between. CDR3 length: 16 residues. Germline CDR1 SEHNR, CDR2 FQNEAQ (reference sequence). DNA for the CDR3: TGTGCCAGCAGCGTGGACAGTCCCCTTGCCAATTCACCCCTCCACTTT. The encoded protein is CASSVDSPLANSPLHF.

The chain joins TRBV15 to TRBJ2-5; 11 bases map to TRBD1. Per germline, CDR1 LNHNV and CDR2 YYDKDF (reference sequence). V lost 5 bases and J lost 2; bases outside the gene matches: 10. The CDR3 loop spans 17 amino acids. This chain's CDR3 is CATSPGQGGPKQETQYF. The CDR3 DNA reads TGTGCCACCAGCCCGGGACAGGGGGGACCCAAACAAGAGACCCAGTACTTC.

This clone has just one count. This rearrangement joins TRBV28 to TRBJ1-2; TRBD1 aligns across 8 bases. Germline lookup yields CDR1 MDHEN and CDR2 SYDVKM. The CDR3 runs to 15 residues. V shed 2 bases and J 8 bases; nucleotides not matched to a gene: 10. CDR3 nucleotides: TGTGCCAGCAGTTTAAAACGCAAGACAGGGGTAGGCTACACCTTC. Its protein is CASSLKRKTGVGYTF.

This clone was seen once. The chain has TRBV7-9 and TRBJ2-5, with 7 bases that match TRBD1. The CDR3 has 12 residues. V was pared by 2 bases and J by 9 bases, with 3 bases of the junction left unmatched. Germline V CDR1 and CDR2: SEHNR, FQNEAQ (reference sequence). CDR3 protein: CASSLSQGAQYF. In DNA, the CDR3 is TGTGCCAGCAGCTTATCCCAGGGGGCCCAGTACTTC.

This sequence joins TRBV18 and TRBJ1-6; the match to TRBD1 covers 7 bases. With 4 bases clipped from V and 0 bases from J, the junction kept 9 bases outside the gene matches. CDR3 length equals 18 residues. Germline V gene sequence: CDR1 KGHSH, CDR2 LQKENI. The CDR3 protein is CASSLTGATNSYNSPLHF. The CDR3 coding sequence is TGTGCCAGCTCACTTACAGGGGCCACTAACTCCTATAATTCACCCCTCCACTTT.

J is TRBJ2-1 and V is TRBV5-1; weak D call: TRBD2 (7 bases). This CDR3 has 16 amino acids. Germline loops: CDR1 SGHRS, CDR2 YFSETQ. Trimming took off 0 bases at V and 6 bases at J, with 16 bases between the two ends. Here the CDR3 reads CASSLEGDYRINEQFF. CDR3 bases: TGCGCCAGCAGCTTGGAGGGGGACTACCGCATCAATGAGCAGTTCTTC.

The chain joins TRBV7-1 to TRBJ2-2; D remains unclear. TRBV7-1 is classed as an ORF, of uncertain function. CDR3 size: 15 residues. Trimming took 5 bases from V and 2 from J, leaving 12 bases between them. CDR3 region: CASSPTRVNTGELFF. CDR3 DNA: TGTGCCAGCAGCCCAACACGGGTTAACACCGGGGAGCTGTTTTTT.

The chain combines TRBV5-1 with TRBJ1-1; the D gene is possibly TRBD1 (6 bases). Trimming pared 2 bases from V and 4 bases from J, leaving 9 bases between. From germline, CDR1 is SGHRS and CDR2 YFSETQ. This CDR3 contains 13 residues. For the CDR3, the DNA is TGCGCCAGCAGCTTACAGGGTGTCACTGAAGCTTTCTTT. It yields the protein CASSLQGVTEAFF.

In its sample, this clone was seen once. The V call is TRBV18, the J call TRBJ1-2, with TRBD1 identical over 7 bases. The CDR3 runs to 16 residues. Germline lookup yields CDR1 KGHSH and CDR2 LQKENI. J gave up 5 bases and V 5 bases, and 14 bases lay outside the gene matches. The CDR3 protein is CASSSADREAPYGYTF. The CDR3 nucleotides are TGTGCCAGCTCATCAGCCGACAGGGAGGCGCCTTATGGCTACACCTTC.

The chain joins TRBV4-2 to TRBJ1-6; D remains unclear. Deletions cut 4 bases from V and 5 bases from J, with 9 bases between. Per germline, CDR1 LGHNA and CDR2 YNFKEQ. The CDR3 length is 14 residues. CDR3 region: CASSRQADNSPLHF. The CDR3 DNA reads as TGTGCCAGCAGCCGCCAGGCGGATAATTCACCCCTCCACTTT.

The chain is built from TRBV28 and TRBJ1-2; no firm D call. Trimming shortened V by 5 bases and J by 8 bases, and 24 bases separated the two germline ends. CDR1 MDHEN and CDR2 SYDVKM come from the germline V gene. The length of the CDR3 is 16 residues. CDR3 loop: CASSAVGLQPRGGYTF. The DNA for the CDR3 is TGTGCCAGCAGTGCGGTCGGGCTTCAACCACGTGGGGGCTACACCTTC.

This clone has only one observation. V gene TRBV4-2 combines with J gene TRBJ2-1, with D possibly TRBD1 on 5 matching bases. The CDR3 consists of 17 residues. Germline-derived CDR1 and CDR2 are LGHNA and YNFKEQ. The V end lost 0 bases, the J end lost 4 bases, and 16 bases lay between the germline ends. The DNA for the CDR3 is TGTGCCAGCAGCCAAGATTTCCGCGGAAAGGGGTACAATGAGCAGTTCTTC. Translated: CASSQDFRGKGYNEQFF.

This clone has a single count. The V call is TRBV7-6, the J call TRBJ1-3; no clear D. Trimming pared 5 bases from V and 0 bases from J, leaving 8 bases between. Germline CDR1 SGHVS, CDR2 FNYEAQ. The CDR3 extends over 14 amino acids. The DNA of the CDR3 is TGTGCCAGCAGCGCCATGGACTCTGGAAACACCATATATTTT. This sequence encodes CASSAMDSGNTIYF. Together with reference TRBV7-6 and TRBJ1-3, the CDR3 gives the full variable domain: GAGVSQSPRYKVTKRGQDVALRCDPISGHVSLYWYRQALGQGPEFLTYFNYEAQQDKSGLPNDRFSAERPEGSISTLTIQRTEQRDSAMYRCASSAMDSGNTIYFGEGSWLTVV.

The chain is built from TRBV29-1 and TRBJ2-3, with TRBD1 matching 12 bases. V lost 7 bases and J lost 4; bases outside the gene matches: 6. Germline-derived CDR1 and CDR2 are SQVTM and ANQGSEA. The CDR3 consists of 14 residues. The DNA for the CDR3 is TGCAGCGCTACCGGGACAGGGGGCGCAGATACGCAGTATTTT. This sequence encodes CSATGTGGADTQYF.

Concerning this clone itself: A junction boundary mismatches the germline segment, possibly from a read error. This sequence joins TRBV5-1 and TRBJ1-3, with D tentatively TRBD1 (6 bases). Per germline, CDR1 SGHRS and CDR2 YFSETQ. The CDR3 consists of 15 residues. The CDR3 is CAGRPADRTGNTIYF. CDR3 in DNA: TGCGCCGGCAGACCAGCCGACAGGACTGGAAACACCATATATTTT.

The chain has TRBV5-1 and TRBJ1-1; D unresolved. Germline assignment: CDR1 SGHRS and CDR2 YFSETQ. Trimming removed 4 bases from V and 0 bases from J, with 7 bases in between. This CDR3 has 13 amino acids. CDR3 DNA sequence: TGCGCCAGCAGCAACTCCATGAACACTGAAGCTTTCTTT. It yields the protein CASSNSMNTEAFF.

J is TRBJ1-4 and V is TRBV6-5; D perhaps matches TRBD1 (6 bases). The CDR3 extends over 14 amino acids. Per the germline V gene, CDR1 is MNHEY and CDR2 is SVGAGI. Between the trimmed V and J ends, which lost 6 bases and 7 bases, there was a span of 15 bases. Here the CDR3 DNA reads TGTGCCAGCAGGACTTACAGGGAAGGTGAAAAACTGTTTTTT. It encodes CASRTYREGEKLFF.

J is TRBJ1-5 and V is TRBV28; the D gene is possibly TRBD1 (5 bases). CDR1 is MDHEN and CDR2 is SYDVKM in the germline V gene. Trimming cost V 7 bases and J 0 bases, with 28 bases left between them. The CDR3 is made up of 20 amino acids. The DNA of the CDR3 is TGTGCCAGCAAAACACACCCGGGGGGGTCCACTAAGAATAGCAATCAGCCCCAGCATTTT. Translated: CASKTHPGGSTKNSNQPQHF.

This clone was recorded once. Other DNA sequences of this sample code for an identical CDR3. This chain connects TRBV7-8 to TRBJ1-2; no definite D call. In germline, CDR1 is SGHVS, CDR2 FQNEAQ. V was trimmed by 8 bases and J by 0 bases, leaving 7 bases between them. CDR3 length: 12 amino acids. The CDR3 DNA reads as TGTGCCAGCTCGACCTCTAACTATGGCTACACCTTC. Amino acid sequence: CASSTSNYGYTF. Filled out from reference TRBV7-8 and TRBJ1-2, the complete variable domain reads GAGVSQSPRYKVAKRGQDVALRCDPISGHVSLFWYQQALGQGPEFLTYFQNEAQLDKSGLPSDRFFAERPEGSVSTLKIQRTQQEDSAVYLCASSTSNYGYTFGSGTRLTVV.

The chain is built from TRBV6-5 and TRBJ2-1; unclear D gene. Germline lookup yields CDR1 MNHEY and CDR2 SVGAGI. V was clipped by 11 bases and J by 2 bases, with 7 bases between them. The CDR3 runs to 11 residues. In nucleotides, the CDR3 is TGTGCCGGCGGCACCTACAATGAGCAGTTCTTC. Its protein product is CAGGTYNEQFF.

The V and J genes are TRBV11-2 and TRBJ2-7; a possible D gene is TRBD2 (5 bases). This CDR3 is built from 12 residues. Per germline, CDR1 SGHAT and CDR2 FQNNGV. V lost 8 bases, J lost 7 bases, and 15 bases lay in between. The CDR3 sequence is CASRSAGPEQYF. The CDR3 DNA sequence: TGTGCCAGCCGATCGGCGGGTCCGGAGCAGTACTTC.

This chain connects TRBV28 to TRBJ2-7; TRBD1 matches 10 bases. The CDR3 extends over 15 amino acids. CDR1 and CDR2 (germline): MDHEN, SYDVKM. The junction had 9 bases not matched to a gene; V was cut back by 5 bases and J by 5 bases. CDR3 region: CASSPIDRGRDEQYF. The CDR3 DNA reads TGTGCCAGCAGTCCCATAGACAGGGGGCGCGACGAGCAGTACTTC.